The TCR beta chain described here comes from a study of cytomegalovirus exposure and HLA in healthy donors. Study findings and constraints: Most TCR sequences were seen very rarely across donors, but some public TCRs occurred in many. Reportedly, cytomegalovirus status was diagnosed with high sensitivity and specificity. The study designated roughly 160 TCR beta chains cytomegalovirus-associated. Specificity for CMV antigens was confirmed in vitro for a few of the CMV-associated chains.

Remarks on this clone: Antigen specificity is unknown.

Libraries were prepared by immunoSEQ multiplex PCR; TCRdb keeps only in-frame clonotypes and omits some of them. Altogether approximately 81,000 clones are present, just under 95% being singletons, with the ten largest covering 0.67%. This TCR was recovered from a man between 18 and 29 years old in good health and CMV-seronegative. The sequenced material came from PBMCs.

CDR3 in amino acids: CASGLAPGTGLYGYTF. The CDR3 DNA is TGTGCTAGTGGTTTGGCTCCCGGGACAGGGCTATATGGCTACACCTTC. This rearrangement joins TRBV12-5 to TRBJ1-2, with 9 positions matching TRBD1. The CDR3 loop spans 16 amino acids. Looked up from germline, CDR1 is LGHNT and CDR2 is FRNRAP. V shed 1 base and J 5 bases; nucleotides not matched to a gene: 8. Full variable domain (rest looked up from reference TRBV12-5 and TRBJ1-2): DARVTQTPRHKVTEMGQEVTMRCQPILGHNTVFWYRQTMMQGLELLAYFRNRAPLDDSGMPKDRFSAEMPDATLATLKIQPSEPRDSAVYFCASGLAPGTGLYGYTFGSGTRLTVV.